This record covers a single TCR beta chain. Its antigen is as yet unknown. This entry comes from a study of CD4 T cells in relation to SARS-CoV-2 and coronaviruses. Unexposed donor CD4+ T cells date from 2011-2018, before the COVID-19 pandemic. The cells were cultured for around ten days before CD4+ T cells were isolated. TCRdb's copy holds only in-frame clones and misses some; the assay was immunoSEQ multiplex PCR. The top ten clones hold roughly 21% of a sample with about 26,000 clones, around 78% of them seen once. Sequencing was carried out using CD4+ T cells from PBMCs, cultured in vitro. This TCR derives from a human donor in good health.

CDR3 DNA sequence: TGTGCCAGCAGCTTGTCTCTATCAGCGGGACTCAACACCGGGGAGCTGTTTTTT. It codes for CASSLSLSAGLNTGELFF. This rearrangement joins TRBV5-6 to TRBJ2-2; 7 bases are shared with TRBD2. V shed 1 base and J 2 bases; nucleotides not matched to a gene: 11. CDR1 SGHDT and CDR2 YYEEEE come from the germline V gene. This CDR3 has 18 amino acids.